Listed below are T cell receptor beta chains from one sample, sequenced in a study of shared clonotypes between healthy human individuals. Profiling relied on immunoSEQ multiplex PCR, and the TCRdb table lists in-frame clones only, not all of them. The sample has roughly 2.1 million clones; about 93% are singletons. Material for sequencing was naive CD8+ T cells from PBMCs. The receptors shown here come from a man aged 18 to 29 in good health. Some clones in this sample may be carry-over from other donors' samples. Each CDR3 is given with its conserved first and last residue. Each record gives: J gene, V gene, CDR3 protein.

TRBJ1-2	TRBV9	CASSGRGEGYTF
TRBJ2-2	TRBV27	CASSEQGTGELFF
TRBJ1-5	TRBV28	CASPEGHRAVGGNQPQHF
TRBJ2-1	TRBV19	CASSFPHDPWHEQFF
TRBJ1-4	TRBV7-9	CASSLDRTNEKLFF
TRBJ2-2	TRBV2	CASSDKVEAGELFF
TRBJ1-1	TRBV7-6	CASSPRTGPPFDTEAFF
TRBJ1-5	TRBV27	CASSLYHRQPQHF
TRBJ2-7	TRBV10-3	CAISPGTSGYEQYF
TRBJ2-1	TRBV11-2	CASSAVPRLGYNEQFF
TRBJ1-3	TRBV9	CASSVGRGAGNTIYF
TRBJ2-7	TRBV7-8	CASSLAGREQYF
TRBJ2-1	TRBV25-1	CASSERGGPSYNEQFF